Included here is one T cell receptor (beta chain) sequence, with context. This sample was included in a study of blood T cell repertoires in COVID-19. Assay used: immunoSEQ multiplex PCR; TCRdb lists only in-frame clones, some missing. The data show roughly 260,000 clones, 75% to 95% seen once. Seattle researchers signed up patients amid active infection and tracked them longitudinally. The length of the CDR3 is 14 residues. CDR1 is SEHNR and CDR2 is FQNEAQ in the germline V gene (reference sequence). V lost 1 base, J lost 6 bases, and 12 bases lay in between. The clonotype originates from a person aged 18 to 35 with COVID-19, enrolled during active disease. The specimen sequenced was peripheral blood. The chain joins TRBV7-9 to TRBJ1-2; D not resolved. CDR3 sequence: CASSLVQPGHGYTF. CDR3 sequence (DNA): TGTGCCAGCAGCTTAGTACAGCCAGGTCATGGCTACACCTTC. Variable domain in full (rest from reference TRBV7-9 and TRBJ1-2): DTGVSQNPRHKITKRGQNVTFRCDPISEHNRLYWYRQTLGQGPEFLTYFQNEAQLEKSRLLSDRFSAERPKGSFSTLEIQRTEQGDSAMYLCASSLVQPGHGYTFGSGTRLTVV.